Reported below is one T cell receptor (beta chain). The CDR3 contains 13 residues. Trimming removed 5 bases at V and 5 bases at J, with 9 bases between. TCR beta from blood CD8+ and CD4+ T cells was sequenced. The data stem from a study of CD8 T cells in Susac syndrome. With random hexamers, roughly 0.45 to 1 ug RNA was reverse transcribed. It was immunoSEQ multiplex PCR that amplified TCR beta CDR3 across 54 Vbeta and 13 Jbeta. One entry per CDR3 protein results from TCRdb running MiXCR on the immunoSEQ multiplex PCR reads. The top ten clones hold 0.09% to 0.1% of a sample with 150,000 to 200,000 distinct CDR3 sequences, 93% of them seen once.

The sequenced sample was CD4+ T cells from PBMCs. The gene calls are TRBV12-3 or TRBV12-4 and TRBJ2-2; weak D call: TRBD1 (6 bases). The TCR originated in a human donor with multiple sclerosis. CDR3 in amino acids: CASSRQATGELFF. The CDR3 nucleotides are TGTGCCAGCAGTCGACAGGCGACCGGGGAGCTGTTTTTT.